The sequence of this T cell receptor beta chain was determined in a study of response to subunit inactivated influenza vaccine. This clonotype has only a few counts. Antigen unknown. Study results and caveats: A suggestion made by the authors is that each seasonal influenza vaccination recruits few new T cells.

Germline loops: CDR1 LGHNA, CDR2 YSLEER. V shed 3 bases and J 0 bases; nucleotides not matched to a gene: 4. The CDR3 consists of 15 residues. TCRdb reanalysed the RT-PCR reads using MiXCR and keeps one entry per CDR3 protein. Altogether 250,000 to 350,000 distinct CDR3 sequences are present, approximately 23% being singletons, with the ten largest covering under 13%. The origin of this receptor is a man between 45 and 75 years old who received an inactivated influenza vaccine. Material: PBMCs from blood, obtained approximately 20 months after vaccination. The genes are TRBV4-3 and TRBJ1-1; TRBD1 matches at 7 bases. The CDR3 spells CASSHQTGMNTEAFF. CDR3 in DNA: TGCGCCAGCAGCCACCAGACAGGGATGAACACTGAAGCTTTCTTT.